The clone carrying this T cell receptor beta chain showed up many times. CDR1 and CDR2 (germline): SGHVS, FQNEAQ. The CDR3 is made up of 17 amino acids. Trimming removed 5 bases from V and 3 bases from J; junction bases left unmatched: 11. The data stem from a study of T cells in Graves' hyperthyroidism and ophthalmopathy. Study information: Before treatment of any kind, peripheral blood was taken at initial diagnosis.

RNA transcripts gave rise to amplified TCR beta CDR3 regions. A first-round RT-PCR of the TCR CDR3 used the HTBI primer set. TCRdb reanalysed the multiplex PCR reads using MiXCR and keeps one entry per CDR3 protein. The sample includes 400,000 to 550,000 distinct CDR3 sequences, approximately 25% of them seen just once. The V call is TRBV7-8, the J call TRBJ2-2, with 8 positions matching TRBD1. Material for sequencing was blood. The sequence was obtained from a woman between 25 and 40 years old with Graves' ophthalmopathy. The CDR3 coding sequence is TGTGCCAGCAGCCCCGAGTTGGGCAGGGGGCACACCGGGGAGCTGTTTTTT. Translating gives CASSPELGRGHTGELFF. The whole variable domain, filled in from reference TRBV7-8 and TRBJ2-2, reads GAGVSQSPRYKVAKRGQDVALRCDPISGHVSLFWYQQALGQGPEFLTYFQNEAQLDKSGLPSDRFFAERPEGSVSTLKIQRTQQEDSAVYLCASSPELGRGHTGELFFGEGSRLTVL.